The TCR beta chain under discussion was sequenced for a study of OX40 agonist ivuxolimab in advanced cancers. Study results and caveats: Normalized expansion of T-cell clones was also low for some nonresponders.

Using immunoSEQ multiplex PCR, the repertoire was profiled, and TCRdb retains in-frame clones only, with some absent. Among just over 80,000 clones listed, around 87% were seen once. Germline V CDR1 and CDR2: SQVTM, ANQGSEA. V was pared by 6 bases and J by 4 bases, with 13 bases between. The CDR3 runs to 14 residues. Concerning this clone: Its antigen remains unidentified.

The clonotype was recovered from an adult with an advanced solid tumor such as melanoma, head and neck, liver or kidney cancer. The sample was CD4+ or CD8+ T cells sorted from blood, taken in a trial of the OX40 agonist ivuxolimab. The V gene is TRBV29-1, the J gene TRBJ1-6, with D perhaps TRBD1 (6 bases). In DNA, the CDR3 is TGCAGCGTCTCGGACAGAGCTTATAATTCACCCCTCCACTTT. Translating it yields CSVSDRAYNSPLHF.